The 27 T cell receptor beta chains in this list originate from one sample, sequenced in a study of beta chain features in type 1 diabetes. Every isolated RNA sample was fully reverse transcribed, so sequencing captured expressed TCRB transcripts. The table came from immunoSEQ multiplex PCR; TCRdb's copy has only in-frame clones and leaves some out. The sample gives 310,000 or so clones, 8% of which show up once; less than 0.5% is in the top ten. Sequenced input: central memory CD4+ T cells from blood. The receptors were sampled from a woman younger than 30 in good health.

The chain has TRBV5-1 and TRBJ2-7; tentative D call: TRBD2 (6 bases). In germline, CDR1 is SGHRS, CDR2 YFSETQ. Trimming cost V 2 bases and J 3 bases, with 12 bases left between them. The CDR3 sequence is 14 residues long. The CDR3 sequence is CASSFGGASYEQYF. The CDR3, as DNA: TGCGCCAGCAGCTTTGGCGGGGCCAGCTACGAGCAGTACTTC.

The sample holds a few counts of this clone. It differs at one base from a far larger clone, so likely a read error. The chain links TRBV5-1 to TRBJ2-3, with 10 bases fitting TRBD1. In germline, CDR1 is SGHRS, CDR2 YFSETQ. After removal of 4 bases from V and 4 bases from J, the junction contained 3 bases not matched to a gene. This CDR3 has 14 residues. The chain's CDR3 is CASSPGQGADTQYF. In DNA, the CDR3 is TGCGCCAGCAGCCCAGGACAGGGGGCAGATACGCAGTATTTT.

The genes are TRBV2 and TRBJ1-2, with D possibly TRBD1 on 5 matching bases. Trimming took 2 bases from V and 11 from J, leaving 15 bases between them. This CDR3 region has 13 residues. Germline CDR1 SNHLY, CDR2 FYNNEI. The CDR3 spells CASSEYRWESYTF. The CDR3 DNA sequence: TGTGCCAGCAGTGAATACAGGTGGGAAAGTTACACCTTC.

This clone was observed at least ten times. V and J are TRBV14 and TRBJ2-2, with D unresolved. V lost 4 bases and J 5 bases, leaving 8 bases between the germline ends. Germline loops: CDR1 SGHDN, CDR2 FVKESK. CDR3 length: 13 amino acids. CDR3: CASSRGRTGELFF. The CDR3 region has the DNA TGTGCCAGCAGCCGCGGACGGACCGGGGAGCTGTTTTTT.

This clone was observed a handful of times. The genes are TRBV7-8 and TRBJ2-6; 9 nucleotides agree with TRBD1. From germline, CDR1 is SGHVS and CDR2 FQNEAQ. The V segment lost 4 bases and the J segment 0 bases; nucleotides outside the gene matches: 13. The CDR3 has 20 amino acids. CDR3 amino acids: CASSSVPGQGDPSGANVLTF. The CDR3 region has the DNA TGTGCCAGCAGCTCAGTCCCGGGACAGGGTGATCCCTCTGGGGCCAACGTCCTGACTTTC.

The rearrangement links TRBV29-1 to TRBJ2-1; a possible D gene is TRBD2 (5 bases). Trimming shortened V by 3 bases and J by 8 bases, and 17 bases separated the two germline ends. Germline V gene sequence: CDR1 SQVTM, CDR2 ANQGSEA. The CDR3 runs 14 residues. The CDR3 reads CSVEARVYTDEQFF. The DNA for the CDR3 is TGCAGCGTTGAGGCGCGGGTATATACAGATGAGCAGTTCTTC.

Ten or more counts support this clone. The chain joins TRBV5-6 to TRBJ2-5, with D maybe TRBD2 (6 bases). Trimming cost V 5 bases and J 2 bases, with 10 bases left between them. The CDR3 sequence is 13 residues long. Germline-derived CDR1 and CDR2 are SGHDT and YYEEEE. The CDR3: CASRRDGQETQYF. The CDR3 nucleotides are TGTGCCAGCAGGCGGGACGGGCAAGAGACCCAGTACTTC.

The sample holds a few counts of this clone. The genes are TRBV4-2 and TRBJ2-1; 7 bases map to TRBD2. Trimming at V came to 0 bases and at J to 8 bases, leaving 16 bases not matched to a gene. Germline lookup yields CDR1 LGHNA and CDR2 YNFKEQ. CDR3 size: 18 residues. CDR3 nucleotides: TGTGCCAGCAGCCAAGATCCAGAATTCGAGGCGGGAGCGGATGAGCAGTTCTTC. Protein sequence: CASSQDPEFEAGADEQFF.

This chain connects TRBV6-1 to TRBJ2-4; the match to TRBD2 covers 7 bases. The germline CDR1 and CDR2 sequences are MNHNS and SASEGT. The CDR3 sequence is 18 residues long. V shed 0 bases and J 2 bases; nucleotides not matched to a gene: 10. CDR3: CASSEALAGSASKNIQYF. The CDR3 nucleotides read TGTGCCAGCAGTGAAGCCTTAGCGGGCTCTGCGTCCAAAAACATTCAGTACTTC.

The sample holds a few counts of this clone. The V gene is TRBV28, the J gene TRBJ2-7; D is unclear. The CDR3 has 12 residues. The germline V and J ends were trimmed by 6 bases and 5 bases, with 11 bases remaining between them. The germline V gene encodes CDR1 MDHEN and CDR2 SYDVKM. The CDR3 region is CASSRTKDEQYF. The CDR3 DNA sequence: TGTGCCAGCAGCCGAACTAAGGACGAGCAGTACTTC.

This clone showed up just a few times. The genes are TRBV2 and TRBJ2-1, with 9 bases that match TRBD2. Germline trimming cut 2 bases from V and 9 bases from J; bases unmatched to any gene: 11. From germline, CDR1 is SNHLY and CDR2 FYNNEI. This CDR3 region has 16 residues. In nucleotides, the CDR3 is TGTGCCAGCAGTGAAATGGGTTTAGCGGGAGTGGGTGAGCAGTTCTTC. Amino acids: CASSEMGLAGVGEQFF.

This chain links TRBV5-6 with TRBJ2-3; TRBD2 aligns across 8 bases. CDR3 length equals 15 residues. The V gene end was trimmed by 4 bases and the J gene end by 3 bases; junction bases not matched to a gene: 7. CDR1 is SGHDT and CDR2 is YYEEEE in the germline V gene. In nucleotides, the CDR3 is TGTGCCAGCAGCGCGGGGGGCTCTAGGACAGATACGCAGTATTTT. Protein: CASSAGGSRTDTQYF.

This clone appeared many times. This chain connects TRBV27 to TRBJ2-6; D gene ambiguous. CDR3 length: 15 amino acids. Germline values: CDR1 MNHEY, CDR2 SMNVEV (reference sequence). The V end was cut by 6 bases, the J end by 0 bases, with 9 bases between. This CDR3 is CASRHQSSGANVLTF. The CDR3 DNA reads TGTGCCAGCAGGCACCAGAGCTCTGGGGCCAACGTCCTGACTTTC.

V gene TRBV9 combines with J gene TRBJ1-2; 10 bases map to TRBD1. The CDR3 extends over 15 amino acids. Germline CDR1 SGDLS, CDR2 YYNGEE. Trimming cost V 0 bases and J 3 bases; bases outside gene matches: 2. Written as DNA, the CDR3 is TGTGCCAGCAGCGTAGGACAGGGGGCGGACTATGGCTACACCTTC. Encoded protein: CASSVGQGADYGYTF.

The chain recombines TRBV7-3 with TRBJ2-1; D is perhaps TRBD1 (6 bases). This CDR3 is 13 amino acids long. Germline loops: CDR1 SGHTA, CDR2 FQGTGA. The V gene lost 6 bases and the J gene lost 7 bases, with 13 bases spanning the gap. CDR3 residues: CASRPRTENEQFF. CDR3 nucleotide sequence: TGTGCCAGCAGACCAAGGACAGAGAATGAGCAGTTCTTC.

This clone was seen only a few times. The chain recombines TRBV5-4 with TRBJ2-5, with 8 bases that match TRBD1. The J segment lost 0 bases and the V segment lost 3 bases, leaving 7 bases of the junction unmatched. Germline values: CDR1 SGHNT, CDR2 YYREEE (reference sequence). The CDR3 has 16 residues. CDR3 sequence reads: CASSSGQGRYQETQYF. CDR3 bases: TGTGCCAGCAGCTCCGGACAGGGTCGGTACCAAGAGACCCAGTACTTC.

This clone was seen a handful of times. Different DNA sequences within this sample yield the same CDR3. The genes are TRBV18 and TRBJ2-5; D gene uncertain. V was shortened by 3 bases and J by 3 bases, with 8 bases between the two germline ends. The CDR3 sequence is 13 residues long. From germline, CDR1 is KGHSH and CDR2 LQKENI. In DNA, the CDR3 is TGTGCCAGCTCACCCGCAGGCAAAGAGACCCAGTACTTC. This encodes CASSPAGKETQYF.

The chain combines TRBV7-2 with TRBJ2-2, with D possibly being TRBD1 or TRBD2 (5 bases each). Per germline, CDR1 SGHTA and CDR2 FQGNSA. This CDR3 spans 16 amino acids. With 8 bases removed from V and 4 bases from J, the gap between germline ends came to 20 bases. Written as DNA, the CDR3 is TGTGCCAGCTCAACGGGGACCACAGTGCTCACCGGGGAGCTGTTTTTT. Its translation is CASSTGTTVLTGELFF.

There are a few counts of this clone. The chain recombines TRBV6-1 with TRBJ2-3; D tentatively reads TRBD1 or TRBD2 (5 bases each). The CDR3 has 12 amino acids. Germline loops: CDR1 MNHNS, CDR2 SASEGT. The V end was cut by 8 bases, the J end by 10 bases, with 16 bases between. The CDR3 DNA is TGTGCCAGCGGACTCCAGGGAGTCTCGCAGTATTTT. It translates to CASGLQGVSQYF.

There are a few counts of this clone. The chain carries TRBV15 and TRBJ2-5; D unresolved. The CDR3 is 13 amino acids. Germline CDR1 reads LNHNV; CDR2 reads YYDKDF (reference sequence). V was trimmed by 0 bases and J by 7 bases, leaving 9 bases between them. The CDR3 is CATSRDPSGTQYF. In DNA, the CDR3 is TGTGCCACCAGCAGAGATCCCTCGGGGACCCAGTACTTC.

The chain combines TRBV19 with TRBJ1-5, with D tentatively TRBD1 (5 bases). V lost 1 base, J lost 7 bases, and 11 bases lay in between. Germline V lookup: CDR1 LNHDA, CDR2 SQIVND (reference sequence). The CDR3 is made up of 14 amino acids. The CDR3 nucleotides read TGTGCCAGTAGTATAGTCCGGGGGAGCCAGCCCCAGCATTTT. This gives the protein CASSIVRGSQPQHF.

Many counts were recorded for this clone. The V and J genes are TRBV2 and TRBJ2-2; a weak D match, TRBD2 (6 bases). Per the germline V gene, CDR1 is SNHLY and CDR2 is FYNNEI. The V end lost 4 bases, the J end lost 4 bases, and 10 bases lay between the germline ends. CDR3 size: 14 residues. The CDR3 here is CASSGGTLTGELFF. The CDR3 DNA follows: TGTGCCAGCAGTGGGGGGACTCTCACCGGGGAGCTGTTTTTT.

The rearrangement joins TRBV6-5 to TRBJ2-5, with TRBD2 matching 11 bases. There are 14 residues in the CDR3. Germline loops: CDR1 MNHEY, CDR2 SVGAGI. The V segment lost 7 bases and the J segment 6 bases; nucleotides outside the gene matches: 7. The CDR3 DNA reads TGTGCCAGCATTGGGGGACTAGCGGTTAAGACCCAGTACTTC. Protein sequence: CASIGGLAVKTQYF.

The sample holds a few counts of this clone. The chain has TRBV6-5 and TRBJ1-5, with D unresolved. This CDR3 has 13 amino acids. V dropped 2 bases and J dropped 4 bases, with 6 bases sitting between them. The germline V gene has CDR1 MNHEY and CDR2 SVGAGI. The CDR3 here is CASSYGENQPQHF. The CDR3 DNA sequence: TGTGCCAGCAGTTACGGGGAAAATCAGCCCCAGCATTTT.

This clone was picked up a small number of times. This chain links TRBV7-9 with TRBJ2-3, with 8 positions matching TRBD2. Losses at the gene ends were 4 bases for V and 8 bases for J; bases not matched to a gene: 5. The CDR3 covers 13 residues. Germline V gene lookup returns CDR1 SEHNR and CDR2 FQNEAQ (reference sequence). CDR3 bases: TGTGCCAGCAGCTGGAGCGGGAGCGCTACGCAGTATTTT. Its translation: CASSWSGSATQYF.

This clone was seen many times. V is TRBV28 and J is TRBJ1-2; D is undetermined. Trimming cost V 8 bases and J 8 bases, with 12 bases left between them. The germline V gene encodes CDR1 MDHEN and CDR2 SYDVKM. This CDR3 region has 11 residues. The DNA for the CDR3 is TGTGCCAGCGTCGGGGTCGTCGGCTACACCTTC. Amino acids: CASVGVVGYTF.

There are a few counts of this clone. This sequence joins TRBV10-3 and TRBJ2-2, with D possibly TRBD2 on 6 matching bases. CDR1 ENHRY and CDR2 SYGVKD come from the germline V gene. V lost 10 bases and J lost 0, with 15 bases in between. The CDR3 sequence is 15 residues long. CDR3 DNA sequence: TGTGCCAGCAGAACCGGCGGGGCGAACACCGGGGAGCTGTTTTTT. Protein product: CASRTGGANTGELFF.